This T cell receptor (beta chain) was captured by sequencing in a study of control samples from healthy donors and cancer patients. TCRdb's table, derived via immunoSEQ multiplex PCR, lists solely in-frame clones and lacks some. The sample has 80,000 to 85,000 clones, around nine tenths seen once. Trimming pared 2 bases from V and 5 bases from J, leaving 6 bases between. Germline CDR1 and CDR2: GTSNPN and SVGIG (reference sequence). There are 12 residues in the CDR3. The rearrangement links TRBV30 to TRBJ1-4; D not certain. The sample was blood. This clonotype was sampled from a woman aged 45-65 years in good health. CDR3 in DNA: TGTGCCTGGAGTTTAGGAAATGAAAAACTGTTTTTT. Translated: CAWSLGNEKLFF.